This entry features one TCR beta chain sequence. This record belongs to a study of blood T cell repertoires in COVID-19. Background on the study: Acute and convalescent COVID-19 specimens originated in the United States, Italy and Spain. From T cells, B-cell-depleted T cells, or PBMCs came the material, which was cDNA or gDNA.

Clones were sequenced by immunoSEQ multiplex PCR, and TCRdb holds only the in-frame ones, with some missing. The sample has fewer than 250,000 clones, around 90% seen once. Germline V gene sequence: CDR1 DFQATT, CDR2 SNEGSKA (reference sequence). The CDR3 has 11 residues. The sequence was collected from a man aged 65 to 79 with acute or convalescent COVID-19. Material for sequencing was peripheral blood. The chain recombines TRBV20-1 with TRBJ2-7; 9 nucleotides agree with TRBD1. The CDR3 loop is CTGQGMNEQYF. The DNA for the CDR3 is TGCACGGGACAGGGAATGAACGAGCAGTACTTC.